A selection of T cell receptor beta chains follows, all from one sample in a study of cytomegalovirus exposure and HLA in healthy donors. Clones were read by immunoSEQ multiplex PCR, and TCRdb kept only the in-frame ones, dropping some. The sample holds under 200,000 clones, 75% to 90% seen once. The specimen was PBMCs. These receptors were taken from a male donor in good health and CMV-seropositive. Both conserved end residues are part of each CDR3. A D gene is named only where the DNA matches it firmly. The size entry is marked missing in some rows and otherwise reads once, few, many or a size class.

V gene	clone size	J gene	D gene	CDR3 DNA	CDR3 protein
TRBV14	few	TRBJ2-6	TRBD1	TGTGCCAGCAGCCAAAGGTACAACGCCGAGACAGGGTTCCTCTCTGGGGCCAACGTCCTGACTTTC	CASSQRYNAETGFLSGANVLTF
TRBV6-5	few	TRBJ2-6	-	TGTGCCAGCACACTGATCGACTCTGGGGCCAACGTCCTGACTTTC	CASTLIDSGANVLTF
TRBV6-5	few	TRBJ2-7	-	TGTGCCAGCAGTCTTGCTAGTGGTGGCTACGAGCAGTACTTC	CASSLASGGYEQYF
TRBV7-6	-	TRBJ1-3	TRBD1	TGTGCCAGCAGCCCGGTCTGGGACAGGGCAGCTGGAAACACCATATATTTT	CASSPVWDRAAGNTIYF
TRBV7-7	once	TRBJ2-1	TRBD1	TGTGCTAGCAGCCCCGGACAGGGGCGATATAATGAGCAGTTCTTC	CASSPGQGRYNEQFF
TRBV6-1	-	TRBJ2-2	TRBD2	TGTGCCAGCAGTGGGGGGACTAGTCTAAACACCGGGGAGCTGTTTTTT	CASSGGTSLNTGELFF
TRBV27	-	TRBJ2-7	TRBD1	TGTGCCAGCAGAGGACAGGGTTTGGGCGAGCAGTACTTC	CASRGQGLGEQYF
TRBV5-6	-	TRBJ1-5	TRBD1	TGTGCCAGCAGCGGGGGACAGGGTCGTCAGCCCCAGCATTTT	CASSGGQGRQPQHF
TRBV7-2	-	TRBJ1-6	TRBD1	TGTGCCAGCAGCCGTCAGGGGGCGGATAATTCACCCCTCCACTTT	CASSRQGADNSPLHF
TRBV30	-	TRBJ2-3	TRBD2	TGTGCTCGGAAAGGGGAGGGCCAGGCGGATACGCAGTATTTT	CARKGEGQADTQYF
TRBV10-3	-	TRBJ1-1	TRBD1	TGTGCCATCAGTCCGGGACAGGTGAACACTGAAGCTTTCTTT	CAISPGQVNTEAFF
TRBV5-1	-	TRBJ1-4	TRBD1	TGCGCCAGCAGCTTGAGACAGGGTGCAACTAATGAAAAACTGTTTTTT	CASSLRQGATNEKLFF
TRBV9	-	TRBJ1-4	TRBD1	TGTGCCAGCAGCGCCTCGGGACAGCCAAGAGAAAAACTGTTTTTT	CASSASGQPREKLFF
TRBV18	-	TRBJ2-7	TRBD2	TGTGCCAGCTCACCTACTAGCGGGAGCGCTCTGGCCTCCTACGAGCAGTACTTC	CASSPTSGSALASYEQYF
TRBV30	once	TRBJ2-5	-	TGTGCCGGTAACAGGCGGCAGGGAGAGACCCAGTACTTC	CAGNRRQGETQYF
TRBV19	few	TRBJ1-1	-	TGTGCCACCGACGACAGGAACACTGAAGCTTTCTTT	CATDDRNTEAFF
TRBV7-8	-	TRBJ2-4	TRBD1	TGTGCCAGCAGCTTAGGGACCGGGACAGGGCTAAAAAACATTCAGTACTTC	CASSLGTGTGLKNIQYF
TRBV28	few	TRBJ2-7	-	TGTGCCAGCACTTTATTCACATTAGGGGGAAGGAACGAGCAGTACTTC	CASTLFTLGGRNEQYF
TRBV7-3	-	TRBJ2-7	TRBD2	TGTGCCAGCAGCCAACCAACTAGCGGGACGGACGAGCAGTACTTC	CASSQPTSGTDEQYF
TRBV14	once	TRBJ2-7	-	TGTGCCAGCAGCTTCGGAGTCAGCAACCACTACGAGCAGTACTTC	CASSFGVSNHYEQYF
TRBV6-5	-	TRBJ1-1	-	TGTGCCAGCAGTTACGGGTCCAGAGGGTTGGGCACTGAAGCTTTCTTT	CASSYGSRGLGTEAFF
TRBV7-8	-	TRBJ2-7	TRBD2	TGTGCCAGCAGGATTTTAGCGGGAGGGCTAAGCGAGCAGTACTTC	CASRILAGGLSEQYF
TRBV4-3	-	TRBJ2-3	-	TGCGCCAGCAGCCAAGAAGCTTGGCTAGCAGACGTTTACACAGATACGCAGTATTTT	CASSQEAWLADVYTDTQYF
TRBV30	-	TRBJ2-1	-	TGTGCCTGGAGCACACAGCATGGCAATGAGCAGTTCTTC	CAWSTQHGNEQFF
TRBV5-1	-	TRBJ2-5	-	TGCGCCAGCAGCTCTCAAGAGACCCAGTACTTC	CASSSQETQYF
TRBV19	-	TRBJ1-2	-	TGTGCCAGTAGTAGGGCCTATGGCTACACCTTC	CASSRAYGYTF
TRBV15	few	TRBJ1-5	-	TGTGCCACCAGCAGCGGGGGTCAGCCCCAGCATTTT	CATSSGGQPQHF
TRBV18	-	TRBJ2-3	-	TGTGCCAGCTCACCAGAGGGTCTTCGCACAGATACGCAGTATTTT	CASSPEGLRTDTQYF
TRBV7-8	once	TRBJ1-2	TRBD1	TGTGCCAGCAGCTTAGCTTCCGGGGGCTACAGGGGGAACTATGGCTACACCTTC	CASSLASGGYRGNYGYTF
TRBV7-9	-	TRBJ1-1	TRBD1	TGTGCCAGCAGTCGACAGGGGAACACTGAAGCTTTCTTT	CASSRQGNTEAFF
TRBV29-1	-	TRBJ2-7	-	TGCAGCGCGCGATTTCGCCTCGAGCAGTACTTC	CSARFRLEQYF
TRBV7-8	-	TRBJ1-6	TRBD1	TGTGCCAGCAGCTCGACAGGGATCTATTCACCCCTCCACTTT	CASSSTGIYSPLHF
TRBV5-1	-	TRBJ2-5	TRBD2	TGCGCCAGCAGCCCCGGGGGGGTCCAAGAGACCCAGTACTTC	CASSPGGVQETQYF
TRBV9	-	TRBJ2-7	TRBD1	TGTGCCAGCAGCGTAGATGGGAGAGCCGGGACAGGGGGGTACGAGCAGTACTTC	CASSVDGRAGTGGYEQYF
TRBV27	-	TRBJ2-6	TRBD1	TGTGCCAGCAGTTCGTTAACAGGGGACCTCTCTGGGGCCAACGTCCTGACTTTC	CASSSLTGDLSGANVLTF
TRBV12-5	-	TRBJ1-5	-	TGTGCTAGTGGTTTGGTGAGAGTACGGCCCCAGCATTTT	CASGLVRVRPQHF
TRBV27	-	TRBJ2-7	-	TGTGCCAGCAGTTTCGGGCGGGCCTACGAGCAGTACTTC	CASSFGRAYEQYF
TRBV14	-	TRBJ2-7	TRBD2	TGTGCCAGCAGCCAAGAGGTTAGCGGGAGGGGAACCTACGAGCAGTACTTC	CASSQEVSGRGTYEQYF
TRBV6-5	-	TRBJ1-6	TRBD1	TGTGCCAGCAGCTCACAGGGGGCGGAATCACCCCTCCACTTT	CASSSQGAESPLHF
TRBV7-9	few	TRBJ1-1	-	TGTGCCAGCAGCGGGGCAGGGAACACTGAAGCTTTCTTT	CASSGAGNTEAFF
TRBV7-3	-	TRBJ2-7	TRBD1	TGTGCCAGCAGCTTTATGCCGCCGGGACAGGGAAAGGCCGAGCAGTACTTC	CASSFMPPGQGKAEQYF
TRBV23-1	once	TRBJ1-5	TRBD1	TGCGCCAGCTGGCCCCCGGGACAGGGTGATCAGCCCCAGCATTTT	CASWPPGQGDQPQHF
TRBV7-9	-	TRBJ2-2	-	TGTTCCAGCAGCCATTACGATTCGGTATTAATTGGTCCGCCCGGGGAGCTGTTTTTT	CSSSHYDSVLIGPPGELFF
TRBV19	-	TRBJ2-1	TRBD2	TGTGCCAGTAACGGCGTAGCGGGAGTTGGGGATGAGCAGTTCTTC	CASNGVAGVGDEQFF
TRBV7-9	-	TRBJ2-1	TRBD1	TGTTCCGCTCTTAAAGGGAGGGACAGGGGGCACTACAATGAGCAGTTCTTC	CSALKGRDRGHYNEQFF
TRBV6-1	-	TRBJ2-5	TRBD2	TGTGCCAGCAGTGACTGGGGGGGGGTCTTAGAGACCCAGTACTTC	CASSDWGGVLETQYF
TRBV7-9	-	TRBJ2-5	TRBD1	TGTGCCAGCAGCTTAGCTAGGGACAGATTCCAAGAGACCCAGTACTTC	CASSLARDRFQETQYF
TRBV11-3	-	TRBJ2-1	-	TGTGCCAGCAGCTCCCGACTAGGCGAGCAGTTCTTC	CASSSRLGEQFF
TRBV19	-	TRBJ1-1	TRBD1	TGTGCCAGTAGGAGACAGGGCTCAACTGAAGCTTTCTTT	CASRRQGSTEAFF
TRBV5-1	once	TRBJ2-6	TRBD1	TGCGCCAGCAGCTTGTCGGACAGGGGATGGACTGGGGCCAACGTCCTGACTTTC	CASSLSDRGWTGANVLTF
TRBV6-1	once	TRBJ2-7	-	TGTGCCAGCAGCCAGGACCCGAGGGCCAACTACGAGCAGTACTTC	CASSQDPRANYEQYF
TRBV9	-	TRBJ2-1	TRBD1	TGTGCCAGCAGCGTAACGGGGCGGTCACAGGGGCTAGGCTATGAGCAGTTCTTC	CASSVTGRSQGLGYEQFF
TRBV28	-	TRBJ1-3	-	TGTGCCATCTCCCATGGGGGCTTTGAGAACACCATATATTTT	CAISHGGFENTIYF